These T cell receptor beta chains were read from a single sample in a study of T-cell reconstitution after alpha-beta-depleted transplantation in children. TCRdb re-analysed the PCR reads in MiXCR, keeping a single row per CDR3 protein. The profile shows approximately 640,000 distinct CDR3 sequences, 15% to 20% of them singletons. Sequenced here: PBMCs from the stem cell graft donor, sampled from the stem cell graft. These TCRs come from a human donor who donated a stem cell graft to a child with acute myeloid leukemia. Both conserved end residues are part of each CDR3. The D gene is left open where the match is weak. Expanded clones get a size class; other rows say once, few or many, or leave the size out.

TRBD1 | TRBJ1-1 | many | TRBV20-1 | TGCAGTGCTCCACGGACAGGGTCTGAAGCTTTCTTT | CSAPRTGSEAFF
- | TRBJ2-3 | many | TRBV20-1 | TGCAGTGCTAGAGTCTCAGATACGCAGTATTTT | CSARVSDTQYF
TRBD1 | TRBJ1-2 | many | TRBV29-1 | TGCAGCGTAGTCGCCAGGGGGCCCTCCTATGGCTACACCTTC | CSVVARGPSYGYTF
- | TRBJ1-1 | few | TRBV11-2 | TGTGCCAGCAGCGGTATCAGGGGTAGGCGGACTGAAGCTTTCTTT | CASSGIRGRRTEAFF
TRBD2 | TRBJ2-1 | many | TRBV7-3 | TGTGCCAGCAGCTACGGGACTAGGTCTTCCGCTGAGCAGTTCTTC | CASSYGTRSSAEQFF
- | TRBJ1-1 | many | TRBV20-1 | TGCAGTGCTAGGAGGGATCCGAACACTGAAGCTTTCTTT | CSARRDPNTEAFF
- | TRBJ2-5 | many | TRBV12-3/TRBV12-4 | TGTGCCAGCAGTTTAAGCTTTAAAGAGACCCAGTACTTC | CASSLSFKETQYF
TRBD2 | TRBJ2-1 | - | TRBV12-5 | TGTGCTAGTGGTCCACCTGCTAGCGGGGTCAATGAGCAGTTCTTC | CASGPPASGVNEQFF
- | TRBJ2-6 | - | TRBV5-1 | TGCGCCAGCAGCTTACAGGTTACTGGGGCCAACGTCCTGACTTTC | CASSLQVTGANVLTF
TRBD1 | TRBJ1-6 | - | TRBV10-3 | TGTGCCATCAGTGAGTCGGGGACAGGGATATACGGAAATTCACCCCTCCACTTT | CAISESGTGIYGNSPLHF
TRBD1 | TRBJ2-5 | few | TRBV5-5 | TGTGCCAGCAGCCCCGGGACAGATTTACAAGAGACCCAGTACTTC | CASSPGTDLQETQYF
TRBD2 | TRBJ2-5 | many | TRBV20-1 | TGCAGTGCTAGAGGAGACGGGGGGGGAAAGACCCAGTACTTC | CSARGDGGGKTQYF
- | TRBJ2-2 | many | TRBV20-1 | TGCAGTGCTAGAGATCGGCAGCGGAACACCGGGGAGCTGTTTTTT | CSARDRQRNTGELFF
- | TRBJ2-1 | - | TRBV27 | TGTGCCAGCAGTAAGTTCCCCCTCAATGAGCAGTTCTTC | CASSKFPLNEQFF
- | TRBJ2-2 | few | TRBV7-9 | TGTGCCGGCAGATCACAGGGCATTTCGACCGGGGAGCTGTTTTTT | CAGRSQGISTGELFF
- | TRBJ2-3 | once | TRBV5-1 | TGCGCCAGCAGCCCCCGGGGGCGGACGACTTACACAGATACGCAGTATTTT | CASSPRGRTTYTDTQYF
- | TRBJ2-1 | many | TRBV10-3 | TGTGCCATCAGTGTAAACCGGGACTTGAACAATGAGCAGTTCTTC | CAISVNRDLNNEQFF
- | TRBJ2-1 | many | TRBV29-1 | TGCAGCGTTGATCGAAGGCCTAGGCGCGAGCAGTTCTTC | CSVDRRPRREQFF
- | TRBJ2-3 | - | TRBV7-2 | TGTGCCAGCAGCGCGGCTGTCCTCGGAGATACGCAGTATTTT | CASSAAVLGDTQYF
- | TRBJ1-1 | many | TRBV20-1 | TGCAGTGCTCTGGGACGGGAGAACACTGAAGCTTTCTTT | CSALGRENTEAFF
- | TRBJ1-1 | many | TRBV7-2 | TGTGCCAGCAGTTATACACAGGGACGGCACACTGAAGCTTTCTTT | CASSYTQGRHTEAFF
TRBD1 | TRBJ2-2 | few | TRBV5-1 | TGCGCCAGCAGCACGGGGACAGGAGCGACCGGGGAGCTGTTTTTT | CASSTGTGATGELFF
- | TRBJ1-2 | many | TRBV20-1 | TGCAGTGCTAGAGATCCGCGGATCGGGTTCTCCTATGGCTACACCTTC | CSARDPRIGFSYGYTF
TRBD1 | TRBJ2-1 | many | TRBV7-2 | TGTGCCAGCAACAGGGGGGTTGACAATGAGCAGTTCTTC | CASNRGVDNEQFF
TRBD1 | TRBJ1-1 | few | TRBV27 | TGTGCCAGCAGCCCTGGACAGGTAACTGAAGCTTTCTTT | CASSPGQVTEAFF
TRBD1 | TRBJ2-7 | many | TRBV20-1 | TGCAGTGGTCTGAGCAGGGACAGCATCTCCTACGAGCAGTACTTC | CSGLSRDSISYEQYF
- | TRBJ1-2 | - | TRBV14 | TGTGCCAGCAGCCAATGGACTTCCGATGGCTACACCTTC | CASSQWTSDGYTF
TRBD1 | TRBJ2-7 | few | TRBV13 | TGTGCCAGCAGCTTCAGGGGGCCCCTTAACGAGCAGTACTTC | CASSFRGPLNEQYF
- | TRBJ2-1 | few | TRBV20-1 | TGCAGTGCTACCCGGGGACACAATAGCTACAATGAGCAGTTCTTC | CSATRGHNSYNEQFF
- | TRBJ1-5 | - | TRBV28 | TGTGCCAGCAGTCCCCGCGAGGAGTTCGGCAATCAGCCCCAGCATTTT | CASSPREEFGNQPQHF
- | TRBJ2-5 | many | TRBV20-1 | TGCAGTGCTAGAGTCCGGCAGGGCACTCGAGAGACCCAGTACTTC | CSARVRQGTRETQYF
- | TRBJ1-1 | many | TRBV6-5 | TGTGCCAGCAACTTTCCCCCTGAAGCTTTCTTT | CASNFPPEAFF
TRBD1 | TRBJ2-3 | few | TRBV10-3 | TGTGCCATCAGTGATTGGGACAGGCTGTCCGAGGGGGCCCCACGAGATACGCAGTATTTT | CAISDWDRLSEGAPRDTQYF
- | TRBJ2-3 | - | TRBV20-1 | TGCAGTGCTAGACCGGTCACAGATACGCAGTATTTT | CSARPVTDTQYF
- | TRBJ2-1 | many | TRBV20-1 | TGCAGTGCTAGAGATCGGCGGGTGTCCTACAATGAGCAGTTCTTC | CSARDRRVSYNEQFF
- | TRBJ2-2 | - | TRBV5-1 | TGCGCCAGCAGCTTGGGTGGGTGGCAGGTCCTCTCGAACACCGGGGAGCTGTTTTTT | CASSLGGWQVLSNTGELFF
TRBD1 | TRBJ1-1 | many | TRBV11-2 | TGTGCCAGCAGCGTACGGGGACAGCTGAACACTGAAGCTTTCTTT | CASSVRGQLNTEAFF
- | TRBJ2-7 | many | TRBV7-2 | TGTGCCAGCAGCTTACTAACCACGTACGAGCAGTACTTC | CASSLLTTYEQYF
TRBD1 | TRBJ2-1 | - | TRBV7-2 | TGTGCCAGCACATGGGGACAGCGATTTTACAATGAGCAGTTCTTC | CASTWGQRFYNEQFF
- | TRBJ1-1 | - | TRBV7-9 | TGTGCCAGCAGCCCCGAGGCCCGTGGGAACACTGAAGCTTTCTTT | CASSPEARGNTEAFF
- | TRBJ2-2 | few | TRBV7-3 | TGTGCCAGCAGCTTGAACGGCCCCAGCACCGGGGAGCTGTTTTTT | CASSLNGPSTGELFF
TRBD2 | TRBJ2-5 | few | TRBV5-5 | TGTGCCAGCAGCTTGGTATTAGCGGGGCAAGAGACCCAGTACTTC | CASSLVLAGQETQYF
- | TRBJ2-7 | many | TRBV29-1 | TGCAGCGTTGAAGCGGGACACTTATCGTACGAGCAGTACTTC | CSVEAGHLSYEQYF
- | TRBJ2-3 | many | TRBV12-3/TRBV12-4 | TGTGCCAGCACCTCGGGACGTAGCACAGATACGCAGTATTTT | CASTSGRSTDTQYF
- | TRBJ1-2 | - | TRBV7-2 | TGTGCCAGCAGCTCAAATCCAGGGGTACCCTATGGCTACACCTTC | CASSSNPGVPYGYTF
TRBD2 | TRBJ2-1 | few | TRBV20-1 | TGCAGTGCCGTCAGTTCGACTAGCGGGGTTGAGCAGTTCTTC | CSAVSSTSGVEQFF
TRBD2 | TRBJ2-4 | - | TRBV7-2 | TGTGCCAGCAGCACCGGGACTAGTCCGAACATTCAGTACTTC | CASSTGTSPNIQYF